This T cell receptor beta chain was captured in a study of blood T cell repertoires in COVID-19. About the research overall: Samples representing acute and convalescent COVID-19 were sourced from the United States, Italy and Spain.

This clone was seen more than once but under ten times. The repertoire was sequenced with immunoSEQ multiplex PCR; TCRdb's copy has only in-frame clones and lacks some. The sample carries more than 95,000 clones, approximately 89% recorded once. Sequencing input: peripheral blood. This TCR was sampled from an elderly woman with COVID-19, enrolled during active disease.

CDR3 region: CASSQTGANQPQHF. The DNA for the CDR3 is TGTGCCAGCAGTCAGACAGGAGCTAATCAGCCCCAGCATTTT. The V and J genes are TRBV28 and TRBJ1-5, with TRBD1 as a possible D gene (6 bases). This CDR3 contains 14 residues. The V and J ends lost 5 bases and 4 bases respectively, with 12 bases between them. CDR1 and CDR2 (germline): MDHEN, SYDVKM.